The source of this TCR beta chain is a study of T-cell memory formation after mild COVID-19. For the study at large: The TCR clusters were mostly specific to one donor. The study, taken as a whole, reports: From day 15 to 85, contracting clones were balanced between CD4 and CD8, whereas later expanders leaned toward CD4+. Clones which contracted sat mainly in CM and EM if CD4+, and in EMRA if CD8+.

About this clonotype itself: The antigen remains unidentified.

The CDR3 is 16 amino acids. V was clipped by 3 bases and J by 6 bases, with 19 bases between them. Germline-derived CDR1 and CDR2 are LGHNT and FRNRAP. 5'RACE with constant-segment primers yielded barcoded, UMI-tagged TCR alpha and TCR beta cDNA libraries. TCRdb passed the 5' RACE reads through MiXCR, listing each CDR3 protein once. The sample records roughly 340,000 distinct CDR3 sequences, 20% to 25% being singletons. V gene TRBV12-5 combines with J gene TRBJ2-3; perhaps TRBD2 as D (5 bases). The receptor's source is a man aged 18 to 30 who had mild COVID-19 (a few samples of this study predate the infection). Cell type and time point are not known. The sequenced material came from PBMCs or a T cell subset sorted from them (not recorded which). The CDR3 DNA follows: TGTGCTAGTGGTTTCGCCGGAACGCCCTGGAGGGATACGCAGTATTTT. Its translation is CASGFAGTPWRDTQYF.